The next 16 T cell receptor beta chains were all read from a single sample in a study of immune characteristics of hereditary and idiopathic chronic pancreatitis. The protocol was immunoSEQ multiplex PCR, while the TCRdb copy is restricted to in-frame clones and leaves out a portion. The sample records roughly 14,000 clones, around 79% being singletons. Chronic pancreatitis tissue was collected during total pancreatectomy with islet autotransplantation. Sequencing used pancreas tissue with hereditary chronic pancreatitis. The source of these receptors is a human donor with chronic pancreatitis.

The V call is TRBV18, the J call TRBJ2-1, with 11 bases fitting TRBD2. CDR1 and CDR2 from the germline V gene are KGHSH and LQKENI. The J segment lost 9 bases and the V segment lost 6 bases, leaving 7 bases of the junction unmatched. The CDR3 is 14 residues long. CDR3 in DNA: TGTGCCAGCTCCCCAACGGGACTAGCGGTTGAGCAGTTCTTC. The encoded protein is CASSPTGLAVEQFF. Full variable domain (remainder filled in from reference TRBV18 and TRBJ2-1): NAGVMQNPRHLVRRRGQEARLRCSPMKGHSHVYWYRQLPEEGLKFMVYLQKENIIDESGMPKERFSAEFPKEGPSILRIQQVVRGDSAAYFCASSPTGLAVEQFFGPGTRLTVL.

This clone was seen only a few times. The genes are TRBV5-1 and TRBJ2-1; D is unresolved. V dropped 1 base and J dropped 2 bases, with 10 bases sitting between them. The CDR3 sequence is 15 residues long. The germline V gene has CDR1 SGHRS and CDR2 YFSETQ. The CDR3 DNA is TGCGCCAGCAGCTTGCTTAGGACGGCCTACAATGAGCAGTTCTTC. This encodes CASSLLRTAYNEQFF. The full variable domain, its missing parts supplied by reference TRBV5-1 and TRBJ2-1, is KAGVTQTPRYLIKTRGQQVTLSCSPISGHRSVSWYQQTPGQGLQFLFEYFSETQRNKGNFPGRFSGRQFSNSRSEMNVSTLELGDSALYLCASSLLRTAYNEQFFGPGTRLTVL.

The chain is built from TRBV30 and TRBJ2-2; 7 nucleotides align to TRBD2. Germline CDR1 and CDR2: GTSNPN and SVGIG (reference sequence). This CDR3 has 15 amino acids. V gave up 0 bases and J gave up 3 bases; unmatched junction bases: 4. The CDR3 loop reads CAWSVGRLHTGELFF. CDR3 bases: TGTGCCTGGAGTGTCGGGAGGCTACACACCGGGGAGCTGTTTTTT.

CDR3: CASSRREAIKNEQFF. The CDR3 DNA reads as TGTGCCAGCAGCCGCCGGGAGGCGATAAAAAATGAGCAGTTCTTC. The V gene is TRBV7-8, the J gene TRBJ2-1; 7 nucleotides match TRBD2. This CDR3 contains 15 residues. Germline V gives CDR1 SGHVS, CDR2 FQNEAQ. Trimming removed 5 bases from V and 7 bases from J; junction bases left unmatched: 11.

A few counts support this clone. The chain joins TRBV7-2 to TRBJ2-7; 7 positions agree with TRBD1. With V trimmed by 3 bases and J by 0 bases, 5 bases remained unmatched. This CDR3 spans 15 amino acids. The V gene's germline CDR1 is SGHTA and CDR2 FQGNSA. The CDR3 here is CASSLKGTASYEQYF. The CDR3, as DNA: TGTGCCAGCAGCTTGAAGGGGACAGCCTCCTACGAGCAGTACTTC. Variable domain in full (rest from reference TRBV7-2 and TRBJ2-7): GAGVSQSPSNKVTEKGKDVELRCDPISGHTALYWYRQSLGQGLEFLIYFQGNSAPDKSGLPSDRFSAERTGGSVSTLTIQRTQQEDSAVYLCASSLKGTASYEQYFGPGTRLTVT.

The rearrangement links TRBV9 to TRBJ2-7; no reliable D call. Trimming removed 0 bases at V and 1 base at J, with 8 bases between. The CDR3 has 14 amino acids. In germline, CDR1 is SGDLS, CDR2 YYNGEE. CDR3 residues: CASSVDVNSYEQYF. The CDR3 nucleotides are TGTGCCAGCAGCGTAGATGTCAATTCCTACGAGCAGTACTTC.

J is TRBJ2-1 and V is TRBV10-3, with 8 bases fitting TRBD1. V lost 1 base, J lost 6 bases, and 5 bases stayed unmatched. Germline CDR1 is ENHRY and CDR2 is SYGVKD. CDR3 length: 15 amino acids. The CDR3 bases are TGTGCCATCAGTGAGTGGCAGGGGGCGTCCAATGAGCAGTTCTTC. Its translation: CAISEWQGASNEQFF.

The genes are TRBV15 and TRBJ2-1; a possible D gene is TRBD2 (5 bases). Germline V gene sequence: CDR1 LNHNV, CDR2 YYDKDF (reference sequence). The ends were cut back, 1 base at V and 5 bases at J, with 15 bases in the middle. This CDR3 has 16 amino acids. As DNA, the CDR3 is TGTGCCACCAGCAGAGGGACTTTTGTAGGAAACAATGAGCAGTTCTTC. Amino acids: CATSRGTFVGNNEQFF.

The J gene is TRBJ1-1, the V gene TRBV5-1; TRBD1 matches 9 bases. CDR3 length: 15 amino acids. The V gene end was trimmed by 4 bases and the J gene end by 1 base; junction bases not matched to a gene: 5. The V gene's germline CDR1 is SGHRS and CDR2 YFSETQ. CDR3 nucleotide sequence: TGCGCCAGCAGCCCACAGGGGGCTGGGAACACTGAAGCTTTCTTT. Its protein product is CASSPQGAGNTEAFF.

This chain joins TRBV7-3 and TRBJ2-1; 9 bases match TRBD2. Germline CDR1 is SGHTA and CDR2 is FQGTGA. V shed 0 bases and J 4 bases; nucleotides not matched to a gene: 16. The CDR3 length is 20 residues. The CDR3 here is CASSLTGAGGPVTTYNEQFF. The CDR3 DNA reads TGTGCCAGCAGCTTAACAGGGGCGGGAGGGCCGGTAACCACTTACAATGAGCAGTTCTTC.

The chain carries TRBV28 and TRBJ2-7, with 8 bases aligning to TRBD2. CDR3 length equals 15 residues. CDR1 and CDR2 (germline): MDHEN, SYDVKM. Trimming removed 5 bases from V and 3 bases from J; junction bases left unmatched: 9. DNA of the CDR3: TGTGCCAGCAGTCGCGGGGGGACTCGCAACTACGAGCAGTACTTC. It encodes CASSRGGTRNYEQYF.

The V and J genes are TRBV18 and TRBJ2-5; weak D call: TRBD1 (6 bases). The germline V gene encodes CDR1 KGHSH and CDR2 LQKENI. The CDR3 is 14 residues long. Trimming left V 2 bases short and J 2 bases short, with 9 bases between. The CDR3 bases are TGTGCCAGCTCACCATTGGGGGCTCAAGAGACCCAGTACTTC. Translated: CASSPLGAQETQYF.

The chain has TRBV5-4 and TRBJ1-4; the D gene is possibly TRBD1 (6 bases). Germline CDR1 and CDR2: SGHNT and YYREEE (reference sequence). V lost 7 bases, J lost 0 bases, and 13 bases lay in between. The CDR3 contains 15 residues. The CDR3 sequence is CASGGGDSTNEKLFF. CDR3 in DNA: TGTGCCAGCGGAGGGGGAGATTCAACTAATGAAAAACTGTTTTTT.

This clone came up a few times. The rearrangement joins TRBV10-2 to TRBJ1-2; no firm D call. The CDR3 runs 12 residues. Trimming cost V 8 bases and J 4 bases, with 11 bases left between them. From germline, CDR1 is WSHSY and CDR2 SAAADI. The DNA for the CDR3 is TGCGCCAGCCAAACAGATGCCTATGGCTACACCTTC. As protein: CASQTDAYGYTF.

The V gene is TRBV5-1, the J gene TRBJ2-5; TRBD2 matches at 7 bases. CDR1 is SGHRS and CDR2 is YFSETQ in the germline V gene. This CDR3 region has 13 residues. After removal of 4 bases from V and 2 bases from J, the junction contained 2 bases not matched to a gene. The DNA of the CDR3 is TGCGCCAGCAGCCTTAGCGGGCAAGAGACCCAGTACTTC. It encodes CASSLSGQETQYF. The full variable domain, its missing parts supplied by reference TRBV5-1 and TRBJ2-5, is KAGVTQTPRYLIKTRGQQVTLSCSPISGHRSVSWYQQTPGQGLQFLFEYFSETQRNKGNFPGRFSGRQFSNSRSEMNVSTLELGDSALYLCASSLSGQETQYFGPGTRLLVL.

This sequence joins TRBV5-1 and TRBJ2-3; D is undetermined. Germline CDR1 reads SGHRS; CDR2 reads YFSETQ. This CDR3 comprises 12 residues. The V end lost 0 bases, the J end lost 4 bases, and 3 bases lay between the germline ends. Here the CDR3 reads CASSLVADTQYF. DNA for the CDR3: TGCGCCAGCAGCTTGGTTGCAGATACGCAGTATTTT. Based on the CDR3 plus reference TRBV5-1 and TRBJ2-3, the full variable domain is KAGVTQTPRYLIKTRGQQVTLSCSPISGHRSVSWYQQTPGQGLQFLFEYFSETQRNKGNFPGRFSGRQFSNSRSEMNVSTLELGDSALYLCASSLVADTQYFGPGTRLTVL.